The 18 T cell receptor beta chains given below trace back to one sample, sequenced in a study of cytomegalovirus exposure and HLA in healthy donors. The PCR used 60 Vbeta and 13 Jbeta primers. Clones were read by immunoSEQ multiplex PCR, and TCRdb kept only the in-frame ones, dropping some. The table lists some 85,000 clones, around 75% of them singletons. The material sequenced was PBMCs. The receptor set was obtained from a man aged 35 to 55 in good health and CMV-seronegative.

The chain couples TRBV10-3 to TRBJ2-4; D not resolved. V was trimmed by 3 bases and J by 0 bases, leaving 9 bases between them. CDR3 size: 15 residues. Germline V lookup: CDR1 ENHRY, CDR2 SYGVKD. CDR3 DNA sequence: TGTGCCATCAGTGAATCACTCCTAGCCAAAAACATTCAGTACTTC. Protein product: CAISESLLAKNIQYF.

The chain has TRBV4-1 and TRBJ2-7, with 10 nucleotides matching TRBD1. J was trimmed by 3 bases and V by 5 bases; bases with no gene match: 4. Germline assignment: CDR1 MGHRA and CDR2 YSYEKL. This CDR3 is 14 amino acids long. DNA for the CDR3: TGCGCCAGCAGCTCTAGGGACAGGGGCTACGAGCAGTACTTC. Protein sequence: CASSSRDRGYEQYF.

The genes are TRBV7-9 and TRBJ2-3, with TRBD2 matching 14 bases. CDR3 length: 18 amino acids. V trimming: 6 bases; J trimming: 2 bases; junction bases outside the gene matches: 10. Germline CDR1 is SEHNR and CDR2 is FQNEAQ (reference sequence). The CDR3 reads CASRQRLAGGAFTDTQYF. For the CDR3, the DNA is TGTGCCAGCAGACAAAGACTAGCGGGGGGGGCCTTCACAGATACGCAGTATTTT.

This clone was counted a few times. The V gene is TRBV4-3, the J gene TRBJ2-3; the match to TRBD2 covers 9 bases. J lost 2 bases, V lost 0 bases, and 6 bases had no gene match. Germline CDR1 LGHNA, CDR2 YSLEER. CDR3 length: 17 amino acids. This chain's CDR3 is CASSQERAGGPTDTQYF. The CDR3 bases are TGCGCCAGCAGCCAAGAACGGGCGGGGGGGCCCACAGATACGCAGTATTTT.

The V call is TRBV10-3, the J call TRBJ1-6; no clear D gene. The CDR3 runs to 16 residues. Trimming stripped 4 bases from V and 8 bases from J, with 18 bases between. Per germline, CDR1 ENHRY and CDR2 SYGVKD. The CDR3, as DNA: TGTGCCATCAGTGGGTCTGCGGCCCGGAGGGATTCACCCCTCCACTTT. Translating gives CAISGSAARRDSPLHF.

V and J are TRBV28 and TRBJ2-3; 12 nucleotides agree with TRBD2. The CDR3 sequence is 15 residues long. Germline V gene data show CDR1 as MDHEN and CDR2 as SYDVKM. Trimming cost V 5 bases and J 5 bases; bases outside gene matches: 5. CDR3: CASSALAGGRDTQYF. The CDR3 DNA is TGTGCCAGCAGTGCGCTAGCGGGGGGGAGAGATACGCAGTATTTT.

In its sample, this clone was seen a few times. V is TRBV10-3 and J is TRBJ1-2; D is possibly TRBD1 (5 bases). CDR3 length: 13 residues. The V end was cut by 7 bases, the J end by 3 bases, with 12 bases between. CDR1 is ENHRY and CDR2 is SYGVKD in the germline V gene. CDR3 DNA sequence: TGTGCCATCACTTCGACAGTTCACTATGGCTACACCTTC. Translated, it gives CAITSTVHYGYTF.

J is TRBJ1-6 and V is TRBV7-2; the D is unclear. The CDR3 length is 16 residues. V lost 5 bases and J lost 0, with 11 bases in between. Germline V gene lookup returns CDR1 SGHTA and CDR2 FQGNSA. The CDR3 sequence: CASSNLISSYNSPLHF. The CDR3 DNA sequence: TGTGCCAGCAGCAACCTTATCAGCTCCTATAATTCACCCCTCCACTTT. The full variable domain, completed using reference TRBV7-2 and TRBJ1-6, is GAGVSQSPSNKVTEKGKDVELRCDPISGHTALYWYRQSLGQGLEFLIYFQGNSAPDKSGLPSDRFSAERTGGSVSTLTIQRTQQEDSAVYLCASSNLISSYNSPLHFGNGTRLTVT.

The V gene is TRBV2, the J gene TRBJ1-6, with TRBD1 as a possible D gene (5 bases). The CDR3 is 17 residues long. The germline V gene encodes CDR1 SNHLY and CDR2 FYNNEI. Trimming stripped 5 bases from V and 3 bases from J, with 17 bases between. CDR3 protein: CASSPRGGGFYNSPLHF. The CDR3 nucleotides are TGTGCCAGCAGTCCGCGAGGTGGGGGGTTCTATAATTCACCCCTCCACTTT. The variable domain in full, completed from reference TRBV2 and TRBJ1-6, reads EPEVTQTPSHQVTQMGQEVILRCVPISNHLYFYWYRQILGQKVEFLVSFYNNEISEKSEIFDDQFSVERPDGSNFTLKIRSTKLEDSAMYFCASSPRGGGFYNSPLHFGNGTRLTVT.

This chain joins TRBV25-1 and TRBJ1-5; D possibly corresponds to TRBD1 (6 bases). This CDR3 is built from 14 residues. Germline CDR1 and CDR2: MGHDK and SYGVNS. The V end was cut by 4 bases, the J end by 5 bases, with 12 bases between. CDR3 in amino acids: CASSAPGTHQPQHF. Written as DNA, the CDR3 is TGTGCCAGCAGTGCCCCCGGGACACATCAGCCCCAGCATTTT. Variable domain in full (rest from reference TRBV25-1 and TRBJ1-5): EADIYQTPRYLVIGTGKKITLECSQTMGHDKMYWYQQDPGMELHLIHYSYGVNSTEKGDLSSESTVSRIRTEHFPLTLESARPSHTSQYLCASSAPGTHQPQHFGDGTRLSIL.

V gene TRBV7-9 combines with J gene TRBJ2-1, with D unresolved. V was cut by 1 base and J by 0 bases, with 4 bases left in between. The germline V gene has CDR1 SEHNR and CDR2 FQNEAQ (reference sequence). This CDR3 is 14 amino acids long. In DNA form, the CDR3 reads TGTGCCAGCAGCTTAGGGAGCTCCTACAATGAGCAGTTCTTC. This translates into CASSLGSSYNEQFF.

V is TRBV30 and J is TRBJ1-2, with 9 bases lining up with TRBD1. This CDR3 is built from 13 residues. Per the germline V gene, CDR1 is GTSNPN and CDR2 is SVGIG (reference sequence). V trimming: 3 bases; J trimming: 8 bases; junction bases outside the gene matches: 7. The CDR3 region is CAWRGDREYGYTF. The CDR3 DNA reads TGTGCCTGGAGAGGGGACAGGGAATACGGCTACACCTTC. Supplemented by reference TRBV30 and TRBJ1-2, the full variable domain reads SQTIHQWPATLVQPVGSPLSLECTVEGTSNPNLYWYRQAAGRGLQLLFYSVGIGQISSEVPQNLSASRPQDRQFILSSKKLLLSDSGFYLCAWRGDREYGYTFGSGTRLTVV.

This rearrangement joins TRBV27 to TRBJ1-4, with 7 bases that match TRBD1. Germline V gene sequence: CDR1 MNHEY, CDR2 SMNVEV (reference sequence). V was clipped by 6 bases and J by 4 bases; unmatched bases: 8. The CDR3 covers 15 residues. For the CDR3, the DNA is TGTGCCAGCAGAATCCGGGACAGTTATAATGAAAAACTGTTTTTT. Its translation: CASRIRDSYNEKLFF. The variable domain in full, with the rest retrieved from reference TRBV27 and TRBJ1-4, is EAQVTQNPRYLITVTGKKLTVTCSQNMNHEYMSWYRQDPGLGLRQIYYSMNVEVTDKGDVPEGYKVSRKEKRNFPLILESPSPNQTSLYFCASRIRDSYNEKLFFGSGTQLSVL.

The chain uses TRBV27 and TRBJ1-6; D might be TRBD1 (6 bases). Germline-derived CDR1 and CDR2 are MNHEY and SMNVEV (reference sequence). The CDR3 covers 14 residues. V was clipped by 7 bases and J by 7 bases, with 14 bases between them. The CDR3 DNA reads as TGTGCCAGCACTTGGACAGTATCGAATTCACCCCTCCACTTT. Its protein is CASTWTVSNSPLHF.

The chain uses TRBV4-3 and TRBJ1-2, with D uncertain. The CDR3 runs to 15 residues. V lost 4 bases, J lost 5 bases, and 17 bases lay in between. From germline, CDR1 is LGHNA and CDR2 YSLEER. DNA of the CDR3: TGCGCCAGCAGCCCGTGGACTCACTCCCCTTATGGCTACACCTTC. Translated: CASSPWTHSPYGYTF.

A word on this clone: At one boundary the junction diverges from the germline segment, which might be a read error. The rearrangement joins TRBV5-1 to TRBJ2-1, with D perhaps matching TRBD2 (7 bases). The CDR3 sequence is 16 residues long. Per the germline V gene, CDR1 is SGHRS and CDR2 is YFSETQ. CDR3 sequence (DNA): TGCGCCAGCAGCCCTCAGGCGGGGGCGACCTACAATGGGCAGTTCTTC. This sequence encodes CASSPQAGATYNGQFF.

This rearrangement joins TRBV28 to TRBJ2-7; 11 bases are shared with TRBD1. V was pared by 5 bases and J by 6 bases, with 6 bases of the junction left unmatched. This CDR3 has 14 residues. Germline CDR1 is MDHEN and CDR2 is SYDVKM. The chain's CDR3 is CASSPDRGPSEQYF. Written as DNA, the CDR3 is TGTGCCAGCAGTCCGGACAGGGGGCCAAGCGAGCAGTACTTC.

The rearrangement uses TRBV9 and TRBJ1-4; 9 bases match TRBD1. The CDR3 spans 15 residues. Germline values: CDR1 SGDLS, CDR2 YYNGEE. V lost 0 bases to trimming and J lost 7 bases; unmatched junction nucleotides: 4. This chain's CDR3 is CASSVGTGVTEKLFF. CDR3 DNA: TGTGCCAGCAGCGTAGGGACAGGGGTGACTGAAAAACTGTTTTTT. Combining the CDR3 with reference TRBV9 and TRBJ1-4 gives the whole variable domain DSGVTQTPKHLITATGQRVTLRCSPRSGDLSVYWYQQSLDQGLQFLIQYYNGEERAKGNILERFSAQQFPDLHSELNLSSLELGDSALYFCASSVGTGVTEKLFFGSGTQLSVL.